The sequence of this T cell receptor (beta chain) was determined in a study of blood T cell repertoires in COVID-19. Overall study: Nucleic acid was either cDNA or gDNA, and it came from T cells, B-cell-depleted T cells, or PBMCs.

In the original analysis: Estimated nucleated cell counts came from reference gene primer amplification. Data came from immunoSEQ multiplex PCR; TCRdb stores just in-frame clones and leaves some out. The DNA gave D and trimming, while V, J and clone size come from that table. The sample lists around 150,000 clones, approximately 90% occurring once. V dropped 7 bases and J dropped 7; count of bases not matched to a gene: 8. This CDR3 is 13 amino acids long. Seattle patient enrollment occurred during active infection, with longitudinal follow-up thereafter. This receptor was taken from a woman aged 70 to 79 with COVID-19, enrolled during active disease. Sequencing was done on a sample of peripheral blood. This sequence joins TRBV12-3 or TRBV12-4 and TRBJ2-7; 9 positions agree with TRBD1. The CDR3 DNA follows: TGTGCCAGCAAAGGGACAGGGCAATTAGAGCAGTACTTC. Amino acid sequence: CASKGTGQLEQYF.